This TCR beta chain was captured in a study of T cells in Graves' hyperthyroidism and ophthalmopathy. V lost 1 base to trimming and J lost 1 base; unmatched junction nucleotides: 0. Germline assignment: CDR1 SGHNT and CDR2 YENEEA. The CDR3 runs to 16 residues. This clonotype was counted at least ten times. RNA transcripts yielded amplified TCR beta CDR3 regions. During a first-round RT-PCR of the TCR CDR3, the HTBI primer set was used. TCRdb re-derived calls from the multiplex PCR reads in MiXCR, one entry per CDR3 protein. Here the sample spans 50,000 to 55,000 distinct CDR3 sequences, around 48% being singletons.

V usage is TRBV11-3 and J usage is TRBJ2-3, with 12 bases lining up with TRBD2. Sequenced sample: blood. The TCR sequence derives from a woman in her forties or fifties with Graves' ophthalmopathy. In nucleotides, the CDR3 is TGTGCCAGCAGCTTAGGGACTAGCGGGGGCACAGATACGCAGTATTTT. Translating gives CASSLGTSGGTDTQYF.